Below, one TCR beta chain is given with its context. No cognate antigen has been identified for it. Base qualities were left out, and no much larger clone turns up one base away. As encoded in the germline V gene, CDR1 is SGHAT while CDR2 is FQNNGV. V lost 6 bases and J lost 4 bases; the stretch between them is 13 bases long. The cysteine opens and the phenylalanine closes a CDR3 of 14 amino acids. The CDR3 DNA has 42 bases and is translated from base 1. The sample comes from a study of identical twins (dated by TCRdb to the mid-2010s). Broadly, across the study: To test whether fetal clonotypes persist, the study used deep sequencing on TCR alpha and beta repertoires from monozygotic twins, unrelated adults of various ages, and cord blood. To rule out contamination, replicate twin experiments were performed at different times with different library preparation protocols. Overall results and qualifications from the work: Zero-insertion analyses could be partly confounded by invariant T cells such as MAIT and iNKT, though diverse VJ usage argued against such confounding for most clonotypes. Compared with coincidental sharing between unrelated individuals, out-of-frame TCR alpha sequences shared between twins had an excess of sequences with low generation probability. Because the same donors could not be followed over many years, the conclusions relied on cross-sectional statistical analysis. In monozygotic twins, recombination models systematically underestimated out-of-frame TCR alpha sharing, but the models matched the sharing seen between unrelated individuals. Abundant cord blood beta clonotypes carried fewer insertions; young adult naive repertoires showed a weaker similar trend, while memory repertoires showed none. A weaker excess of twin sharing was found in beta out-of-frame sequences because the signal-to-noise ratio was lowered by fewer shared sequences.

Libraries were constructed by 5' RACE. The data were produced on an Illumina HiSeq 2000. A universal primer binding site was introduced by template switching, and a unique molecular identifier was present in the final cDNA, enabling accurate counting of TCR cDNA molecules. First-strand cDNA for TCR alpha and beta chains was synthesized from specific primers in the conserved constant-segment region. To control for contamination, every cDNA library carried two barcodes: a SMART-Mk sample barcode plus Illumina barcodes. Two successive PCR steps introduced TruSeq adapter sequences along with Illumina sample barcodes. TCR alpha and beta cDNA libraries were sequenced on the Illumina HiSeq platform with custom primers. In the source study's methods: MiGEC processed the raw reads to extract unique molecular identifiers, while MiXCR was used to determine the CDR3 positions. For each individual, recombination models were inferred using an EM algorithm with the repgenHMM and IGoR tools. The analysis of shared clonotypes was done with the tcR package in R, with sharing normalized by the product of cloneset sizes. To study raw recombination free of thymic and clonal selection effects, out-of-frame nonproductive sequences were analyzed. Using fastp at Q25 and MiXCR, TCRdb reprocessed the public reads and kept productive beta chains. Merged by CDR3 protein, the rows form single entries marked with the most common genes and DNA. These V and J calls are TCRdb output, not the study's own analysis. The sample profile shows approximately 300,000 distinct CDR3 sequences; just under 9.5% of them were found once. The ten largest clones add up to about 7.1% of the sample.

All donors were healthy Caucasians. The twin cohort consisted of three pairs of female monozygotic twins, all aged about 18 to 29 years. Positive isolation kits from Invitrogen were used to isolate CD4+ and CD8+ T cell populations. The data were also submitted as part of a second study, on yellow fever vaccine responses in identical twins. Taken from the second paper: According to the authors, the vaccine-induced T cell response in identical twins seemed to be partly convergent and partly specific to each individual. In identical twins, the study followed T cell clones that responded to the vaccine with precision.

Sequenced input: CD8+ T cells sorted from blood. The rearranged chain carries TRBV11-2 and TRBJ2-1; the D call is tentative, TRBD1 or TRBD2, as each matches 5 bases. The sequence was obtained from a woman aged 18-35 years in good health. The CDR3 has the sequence CASRGDGIYNEQFF. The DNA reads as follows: TGTGCCAGCAGGGGGGACGGAATATACAATGAGCAGTTCTTC.